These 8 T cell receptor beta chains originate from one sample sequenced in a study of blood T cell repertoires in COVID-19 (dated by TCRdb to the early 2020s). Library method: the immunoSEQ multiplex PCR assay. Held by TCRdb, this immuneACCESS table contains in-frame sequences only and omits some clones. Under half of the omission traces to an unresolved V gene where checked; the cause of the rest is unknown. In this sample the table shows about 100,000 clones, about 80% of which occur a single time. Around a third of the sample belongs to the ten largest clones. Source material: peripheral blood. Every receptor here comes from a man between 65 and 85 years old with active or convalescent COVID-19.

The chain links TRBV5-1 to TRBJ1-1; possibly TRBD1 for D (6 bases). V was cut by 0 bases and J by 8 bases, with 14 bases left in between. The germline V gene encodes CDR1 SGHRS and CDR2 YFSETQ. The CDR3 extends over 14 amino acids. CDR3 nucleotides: TGCGCCAGCAGCTTGGGGACCCTTCAGGGGGAAGCTTTCTTT. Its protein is CASSLGTLQGEAFF.

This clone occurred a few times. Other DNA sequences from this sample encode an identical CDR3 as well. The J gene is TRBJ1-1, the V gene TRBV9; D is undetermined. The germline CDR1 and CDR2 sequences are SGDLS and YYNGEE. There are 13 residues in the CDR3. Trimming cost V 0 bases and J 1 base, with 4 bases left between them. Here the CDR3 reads CASSVAGNTEAFF. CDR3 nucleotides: TGTGCCAGCAGCGTAGCCGGGAACACTGAAGCTTTCTTT.

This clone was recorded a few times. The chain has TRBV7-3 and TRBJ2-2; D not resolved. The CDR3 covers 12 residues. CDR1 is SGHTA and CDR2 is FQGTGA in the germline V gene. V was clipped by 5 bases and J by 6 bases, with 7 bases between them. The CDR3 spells CASSPRAGELFF. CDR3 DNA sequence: TGTGCCAGCAGCCCTCGAGCCGGGGAGCTGTTTTTT.

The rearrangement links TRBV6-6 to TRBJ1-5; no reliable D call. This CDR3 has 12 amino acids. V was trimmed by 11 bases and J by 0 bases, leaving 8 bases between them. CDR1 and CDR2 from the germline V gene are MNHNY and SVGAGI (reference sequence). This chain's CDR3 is CAEADSNQPQHF. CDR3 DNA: TGTGCCGAAGCGGATAGCAATCAGCCCCAGCATTTT.

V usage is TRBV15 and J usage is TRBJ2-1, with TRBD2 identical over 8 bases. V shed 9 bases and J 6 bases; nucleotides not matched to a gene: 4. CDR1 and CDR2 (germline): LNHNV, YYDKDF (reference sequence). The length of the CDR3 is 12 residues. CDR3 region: CATLAGINEQFF. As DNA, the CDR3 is TGTGCCACGTTAGCGGGGATCAATGAGCAGTTCTTC. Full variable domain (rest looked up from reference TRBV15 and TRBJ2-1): DAMVIQNPRYQVTQFGKPVTLSCSQTLNHNVMYWYQQKSSQAPKLLFHYYDKDFNNEADTPDNFQSRRPNTSFCFLDIRSPGLGDTAMYLCATLAGINEQFFGPGTRLTVL.

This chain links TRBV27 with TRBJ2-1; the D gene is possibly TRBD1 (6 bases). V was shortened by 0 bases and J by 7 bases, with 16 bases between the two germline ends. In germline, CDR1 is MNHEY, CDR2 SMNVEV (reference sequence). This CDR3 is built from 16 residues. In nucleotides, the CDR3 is TGTGCCAGCAGTTTATCCCAACGGACAGCTTTTAATGAGCAGTTCTTC. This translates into CASSLSQRTAFNEQFF.

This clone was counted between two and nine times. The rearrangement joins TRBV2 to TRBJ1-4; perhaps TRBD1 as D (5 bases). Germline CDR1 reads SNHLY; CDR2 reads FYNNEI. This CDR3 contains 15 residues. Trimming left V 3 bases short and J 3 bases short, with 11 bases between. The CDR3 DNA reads TGTGCCAGCAGTGATCCTTGGGGCCCTAATGAAAAACTGTTTTTT. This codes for CASSDPWGPNEKLFF.

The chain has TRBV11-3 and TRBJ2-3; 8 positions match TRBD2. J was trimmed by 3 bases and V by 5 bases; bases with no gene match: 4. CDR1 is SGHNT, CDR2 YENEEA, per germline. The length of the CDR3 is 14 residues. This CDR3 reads CASSPGGATDTQYF. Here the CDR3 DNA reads TGTGCCAGCAGCCCGGGGGGGGCAACAGATACGCAGTATTTT.